A few counts support the clone carrying this T cell receptor beta chain. Its specificity is not known. The sample comes from a study of T cell repertoires in cytomegalovirus infection. Study results and limitations: Carriers of CMV plus the relevant HLA were identified by cumulative public TCR beta family frequency. What dominated the ex vivo response were HLA-C-restricted CMV-specific TCR beta clonotypes.

Each CDR3 protein gets one entry after TCRdb re-called the reads with MiXCR. The sample consists of roughly 760,000 distinct CDR3 sequences, roughly 36% of them appearing once. V trimming: 5 bases; J trimming: 8 bases; junction bases outside the gene matches: 10. CDR3 length equals 16 residues. From germline, CDR1 is SGHTA and CDR2 FQGTGA. The gene calls are TRBV7-3 and TRBJ2-2; 11 nucleotides agree with TRBD1. This clonotype was obtained from a human donor in good health (CMV status not recorded). Some clones in this sample may be carry-over from other donors' samples. The sequenced sample was PBMCs. CDR3 sequence: CASSPGQGAGTGELFF. The CDR3 nucleotides read TGTGCCAGCAGCCCAGGACAGGGGGCGGGCACTGGGGAGCTGTTTTTT.